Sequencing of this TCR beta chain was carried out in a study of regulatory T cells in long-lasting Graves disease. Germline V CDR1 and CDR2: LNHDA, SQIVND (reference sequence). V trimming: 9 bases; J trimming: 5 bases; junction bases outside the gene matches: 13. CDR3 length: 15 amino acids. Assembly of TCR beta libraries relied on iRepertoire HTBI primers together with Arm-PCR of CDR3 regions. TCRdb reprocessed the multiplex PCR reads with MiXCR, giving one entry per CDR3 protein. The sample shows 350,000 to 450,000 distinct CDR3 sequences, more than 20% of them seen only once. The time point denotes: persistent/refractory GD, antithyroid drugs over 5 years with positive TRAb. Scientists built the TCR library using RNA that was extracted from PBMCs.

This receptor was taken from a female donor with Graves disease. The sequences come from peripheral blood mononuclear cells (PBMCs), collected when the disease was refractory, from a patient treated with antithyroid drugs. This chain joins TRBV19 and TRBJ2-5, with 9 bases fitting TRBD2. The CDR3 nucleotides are TGTGCCAGCTCCGATGGTGGGACTAGCTCGGAGACCCAGTACTTC. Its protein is CASSDGGTSSETQYF.